Listed here are 10 T cell receptor beta chains from one sample, sequenced in a study of Ad26.COV2.S vaccination and SARS-CoV-2 variants. Treatment defined: roughly 18 received Ad26.COV2.S at low or high dose, single or two shots; about 5 received placebo; per-sample allocation not given. Vaccine and placebo recipients were sampled on day 63 after the first injection. Sequencing was performed with immunoSEQ multiplex PCR; in TCRdb, only in-frame clones are kept and a portion is missing. The sample lists about 400,000 clones; about nine tenths were seen once. Sequencing was performed on peripheral blood, taken in a trial of Ad26.COV2.S vaccine versus placebo. These receptors all come from a person aged 18-60 years who received the Ad26.COV2.S COVID-19 vaccine or a placebo.

This chain links TRBV27 with TRBJ1-2; D perhaps matches TRBD1 (5 bases). Between the trimmed V and J ends, which lost 0 bases and 8 bases, there was a span of 16 bases. The germline V gene encodes CDR1 MNHEY and CDR2 SMNVEV (reference sequence). The CDR3 is made up of 15 amino acids. The CDR3 here is CASSLSYLGVEGYTF. In nucleotides, the CDR3 is TGTGCCAGCAGTTTATCCTATCTGGGGGTGGAAGGCTACACCTTC.

This clone was found a few times. The chain employs TRBV10-3 and TRBJ1-2; D gene uncertain. This CDR3 has 16 residues. CDR1 ENHRY and CDR2 SYGVKD come from the germline V gene. V was pared by 6 bases and J by 2 bases, with 19 bases between. In DNA form, the CDR3 reads TGTGCCATCAGCCCGACGCCGATCCGCTTAAACTATGGCTACACCTTC. This codes for CAISPTPIRLNYGYTF.

The J gene is TRBJ1-1, the V gene TRBV25-1, with 10 bases matching TRBD1. The CDR3 consists of 15 residues. The germline CDR1 and CDR2 sequences are MGHDK and SYGVNS. The V and J ends lost 4 bases and 1 base, in that order; junction bases with no gene match: 3. The CDR3 sequence is CASSARTGGNTEAFF. The CDR3 DNA reads as TGTGCCAGCAGTGCTAGGACAGGGGGGAACACTGAAGCTTTCTTT.

The chain is built from TRBV4-3 and TRBJ1-1; possible D gene TRBD1, 5 bases. The V and J ends lost 0 bases and 4 bases respectively, with 9 bases between them. This CDR3 is built from 14 residues. Germline values: CDR1 LGHNA, CDR2 YSLEER. CDR3 coding DNA: TGCGCCAGCAGCCAAGAGGGGCAGGGCACTGAAGCTTTCTTT. This sequence encodes CASSQEGQGTEAFF.

This chain links TRBV6-5 with TRBJ2-1; 9 positions agree with TRBD1. The CDR3 length is 14 residues. V shed 7 bases, J shed 8 bases, and the junction held 9 bases outside the gene matches. Germline V gene lookup returns CDR1 MNHEY and CDR2 SVGAGI. CDR3 nucleotides: TGTGCCAGCAACCGGGACAGGGCCACAGATGAGCAGTTCTTC. Residues: CASNRDRATDEQFF.

The chain uses TRBV9 and TRBJ1-1, with no clear D. CDR1 is SGDLS and CDR2 is YYNGEE in the germline V gene. V was shortened by 6 bases and J by 2 bases, with 14 bases between the two germline ends. The length of the CDR3 is 14 residues. The CDR3 sequence is CASTKGRENTEAFF. The CDR3 bases are TGTGCCAGCACCAAAGGACGGGAAAACACTGAAGCTTTCTTT. The whole variable domain, filled in from reference TRBV9 and TRBJ1-1, reads DSGVTQTPKHLITATGQRVTLRCSPRSGDLSVYWYQQSLDQGLQFLIQYYNGEERAKGNILERFSAQQFPDLHSELNLSSLELGDSALYFCASTKGRENTEAFFGQGTRLTVV.

This chain joins TRBV28 and TRBJ2-3; 7 bases are shared with TRBD2. The CDR3 totals 14 residues. Germline assignment: CDR1 MDHEN and CDR2 SYDVKM. After removal of 9 bases from V and 1 base from J, the junction contained 7 bases not matched to a gene. CDR3 nucleotides: TGTGCCAGTAAGACTAGCACCGGCACAGATACGCAGTATTTT. Amino acid sequence: CASKTSTGTDTQYF.

CDR3 residues: CASSLLGPQETQYF. CDR3 nucleotide sequence: TGTGCCAGCAGCTTACTGGGGCCCCAAGAGACCCAGTACTTC. The chain has TRBV7-2 and TRBJ2-5, with a weak D call TRBD1 (5 bases). From germline, CDR1 is SGHTA and CDR2 FQGNSA. This CDR3 comprises 14 residues. V lost 2 bases, J lost 1 base, and 8 bases lay in between. The entire variable domain, with the rest obtained from reference TRBV7-2 and TRBJ2-5, is as follows: GAGVSQSPSNKVTEKGKDVELRCDPISGHTALYWYRQSLGQGLEFLIYFQGNSAPDKSGLPSDRFSAERTGGSVSTLTIQRTQQEDSAVYLCASSLLGPQETQYFGPGTRLLVL.

The V gene is TRBV7-2, the J gene TRBJ2-4; TRBD2 agrees at 8 bases. Germline loops: CDR1 SGHTA, CDR2 FQGNSA. This CDR3 is built from 14 residues. J gave up 7 bases and V 5 bases, and 7 bases lay outside the gene matches. The DNA of the CDR3 is TGTGCCAGCAGCCCCGCCCGCGGGGGGAACATTCAGTACTTC. Amino acids: CASSPARGGNIQYF.

The J gene is TRBJ1-2, the V gene TRBV9, with TRBD1 matching 9 bases. Germline loops: CDR1 SGDLS, CDR2 YYNGEE. CDR3 length equals 14 residues. The V segment lost 4 bases and the J segment 3 bases; nucleotides outside the gene matches: 4. The CDR3 coding sequence is TGTGCCAGCAGCCCCCGGACAGGGGACTATGGCTACACCTTC. It yields the protein CASSPRTGDYGYTF.